These 27 T cell receptor beta chains were all obtained from the same sample, sequenced in a study of OX40 agonist ivuxolimab in advanced cancers. Clones were sequenced by immunoSEQ multiplex PCR, and TCRdb holds only the in-frame ones, with some missing. The repertoire holds under 70,000 clones, with 75% to 90% as singletons. The specimen was CD4+ or CD8+ T cells sorted from blood, collected in a trial of the OX40 agonist ivuxolimab. The receptor set was obtained from an adult with an advanced solid tumor such as melanoma, head and neck, liver or kidney cancer.

The CDR3 region has the DNA TGTGCCAGCATTCAGGGGGCTGCCTCCTACGAGCAGTACTTC. Translation gives CASIQGAASYEQYF. The chain recombines TRBV6-6 with TRBJ2-7; 8 nucleotides match TRBD1. The J segment lost 0 bases and the V segment lost 7 bases, leaving 5 bases of the junction unmatched. The CDR3 totals 14 residues. From germline, CDR1 is MNHNY and CDR2 SVGAGI (reference sequence).

V and J are TRBV2 and TRBJ1-1, with TRBD1 as a possible D gene (5 bases). The V end was cut by 7 bases, the J end by 1 base, with 16 bases between. Germline V gives CDR1 SNHLY, CDR2 FYNNEI. CDR3 length: 15 amino acids. The CDR3 region is CASTEFQQGNTEAFF. The CDR3 region has the DNA TGTGCCAGCACCGAATTCCAGCAGGGGAACACTGAAGCTTTCTTT. The whole variable domain, remainder taken from reference TRBV2 and TRBJ1-1, is EPEVTQTPSHQVTQMGQEVILRCVPISNHLYFYWYRQILGQKVEFLVSFYNNEISEKSEIFDDQFSVERPDGSNFTLKIRSTKLEDSAMYFCASTEFQQGNTEAFFGQGTRLTVV.

In this sample, this clone turned up a few times. The chain combines TRBV2 with TRBJ2-2; TRBD2 might be the D (6 bases). The CDR3 consists of 11 residues. Trimming left V 4 bases short and J 15 bases short, with 12 bases between. In germline, CDR1 is SNHLY, CDR2 FYNNEI. CDR3 loop: CASSVAGSVFF. The CDR3 bases are TGTGCCAGCAGTGTGGCGGGGAGCGTGTTTTTT.

The rearrangement joins TRBV11-2 to TRBJ2-1, with 10 bases identical to TRBD2. V was clipped by 5 bases and J by 7 bases; unmatched bases: 5. The CDR3 loop spans 14 amino acids. Germline CDR1 reads SGHAT; CDR2 reads FQNNGV. The CDR3 DNA reads TGTGCCAGCAGCCTCACTAGCGGGGTGAATGAGCAGTTCTTC. Protein: CASSLTSGVNEQFF.

The gene calls are TRBV18 and TRBJ1-5; D is undetermined. Deletions cut 2 bases from V and 4 bases from J, with 15 bases between. The CDR3 is made up of 16 amino acids. The germline V gene has CDR1 KGHSH and CDR2 LQKENI. CDR3 protein: CASSPSSNRQNQPQHF. The CDR3 nucleotides are TGTGCCAGCTCACCAAGCTCGAACAGACAAAATCAGCCCCAGCATTTT.

CDR3: CASSRGAYEQYF. Written as DNA, the CDR3 is TGCGCCAGCAGCCGCGGGGCCTACGAGCAGTACTTC. The gene calls are TRBV5-1 and TRBJ2-7; a weak D match, TRBD2 (6 bases). The V end was cut by 4 bases, the J end by 2 bases, with 7 bases between. CDR1 and CDR2 (germline): SGHRS, YFSETQ. The CDR3 covers 12 residues.

This chain joins TRBV27 and TRBJ1-5; D remains unclear. V was cut by 4 bases and J by 4 bases, with 14 bases left in between. CDR1 is MNHEY, CDR2 SMNVEV, per germline (reference sequence). The CDR3 length is 15 residues. The CDR3 DNA is TGTGCCAGCAGTTCCCTGGGCAGCCAAAATCAGCCCCAGCATTTT. Translation: CASSSLGSQNQPQHF.

The chain combines TRBV10-3 with TRBJ1-3, with D perhaps TRBD1 (5 bases). With 3 bases removed from V and 4 bases from J, the gap between germline ends came to 16 bases. The germline V gene encodes CDR1 ENHRY and CDR2 SYGVKD. The CDR3 length is 16 residues. The CDR3 reads CAISDPTALGGNTIYF. DNA for the CDR3: TGTGCCATCAGTGACCCGACAGCCTTGGGCGGAAACACCATATATTTT.

The chain is built from TRBV19 and TRBJ1-5; weak D call: TRBD1 (5 bases). The CDR3 runs to 16 residues. Per the germline V gene, CDR1 is LNHDA and CDR2 is SQIVND (reference sequence). V lost 5 bases to trimming and J lost 4 bases, with 18 bases between them. The CDR3 DNA sequence: TGTGCCAGTAGTCTGGGGGAGAGGGGAGCAAATCAGCCCCAGCATTTT. Translating gives CASSLGERGANQPQHF.

The chain links TRBV7-2 to TRBJ2-7; D uncertain. V was pared by 1 base and J by 2 bases, with 9 bases between. There are 14 residues in the CDR3. CDR1 SGHTA and CDR2 FQGNSA come from the germline V gene. The CDR3 is CASSLGATTYEQYF. The CDR3 DNA is TGTGCCAGCAGCTTAGGCGCCACTACCTACGAGCAGTACTTC.

In regard to this clone: This sample includes further DNA sequences coding for the same CDR3. V gene TRBV9 combines with J gene TRBJ2-7; TRBD2 aligns across 14 bases. The CDR3 has 19 amino acids. Germline CDR1 is SGDLS and CDR2 is YYNGEE. Trimming at V came to 4 bases and at J to 2 bases, leaving 14 bases not matched to a gene. The CDR3 reads CASSPSRLAGGPNPYEQYF. The CDR3, as DNA: TGTGCCAGCAGCCCCTCTCGACTAGCGGGAGGGCCAAACCCCTACGAGCAGTACTTC.

This clone has only one observation. The rearrangement joins TRBV10-3 to TRBJ2-2; perhaps TRBD1 as D (6 bases). V lost 0 bases and J lost 4, with 12 bases in between. Per the germline V gene, CDR1 is ENHRY and CDR2 is SYGVKD. The CDR3 extends over 16 amino acids. CDR3 sequence: CAISESSGQGTGELFF. CDR3 DNA: TGTGCCATCAGTGAGTCGTCGGGACAAGGCACCGGGGAGCTGTTTTTT.

The chain couples TRBV5-1 to TRBJ1-1; a weak D match, TRBD1 (5 bases). The CDR3 consists of 14 residues. Germline V gene lookup returns CDR1 SGHRS and CDR2 YFSETQ. V lost 4 bases and J 4 bases, leaving 14 bases between the germline ends. CDR3: CASSDQGVSTEAFF. Here the CDR3 DNA reads TGCGCCAGCAGCGATCAGGGTGTGAGCACTGAAGCTTTCTTT.

V and J are TRBV9 and TRBJ1-2; D remains unclear. V was trimmed by 10 bases and J by 1 base, leaving 14 bases between them. The CDR3 consists of 13 residues. Germline CDR1 is SGDLS and CDR2 is YYNGEE. DNA of the CDR3: TGTGCCTCCACGGCCGGACTTAACTATGGCTACACCTTC. Amino acid sequence: CASTAGLNYGYTF.

This chain links TRBV4-2 with TRBJ2-1, with D uncertain. The CDR3 loop spans 12 amino acids. V was shortened by 0 bases and J by 8 bases, with 5 bases between the two germline ends. Germline V gene sequence: CDR1 LGHNA, CDR2 YNFKEQ. CDR3 in DNA: TGTGCCAGCAGCCAAGAAGCGTATGAGCAGTTCTTC. The encoded protein is CASSQEAYEQFF.

The V and J genes are TRBV29-1 and TRBJ1-1; D possibly corresponds to TRBD1 (5 bases). Germline V CDR1 and CDR2: SQVTM, ANQGSEA. V was clipped by 4 bases and J by 1 base, with 13 bases between them. CDR3 length: 14 residues. The CDR3 reads CSVARDPRNTEAFF. In nucleotides, the CDR3 is TGCAGCGTTGCCCGGGACCCAAGGAACACTGAAGCTTTCTTT.

The chain couples TRBV11-2 to TRBJ2-7; D remains unclear. Germline lookup yields CDR1 SGHAT and CDR2 FQNNGV. This CDR3 region has 13 residues. Trimming cost V 0 bases and J 7 bases, with 10 bases left between them. The CDR3 reads CASSLDRVREQYF. The CDR3 nucleotides are TGTGCCAGCAGCTTAGATCGGGTGAGAGAGCAGTACTTC.

The chain links TRBV5-6 to TRBJ2-3; 8 nucleotides align to TRBD1. V shed 4 bases and J 4 bases; nucleotides not matched to a gene: 5. The length of the CDR3 is 14 residues. From germline, CDR1 is SGHDT and CDR2 YYEEEE. The DNA of the CDR3 is TGTGCCAGCAGCAGCAACAGGGGGGCAGATACGCAGTATTTT. As protein: CASSSNRGADTQYF.

The CDR3 DNA sequence: TGTGCCAGCAGTGACGGTCACTATGGCTACACCTTC. This sequence encodes CASSDGHYGYTF. This chain joins TRBV6-4 and TRBJ1-2, with no clear D. Germline CDR1 reads MRHNA; CDR2 reads SNTAGT. CDR3 length: 12 amino acids. With 2 bases removed from V and 3 bases from J, the gap between germline ends came to 4 bases.

V gene TRBV19 combines with J gene TRBJ1-3; TRBD1 matches at 7 bases. Germline values: CDR1 LNHDA, CDR2 SQIVND (reference sequence). The J segment lost 0 bases and the V segment lost 7 bases, leaving 9 bases of the junction unmatched. CDR3 length equals 16 residues. The CDR3 reads CASNPGQANSGNTIYF. The CDR3 DNA reads TGTGCCAGTAACCCAGGACAGGCGAACTCTGGAAACACCATATATTTT.

A single count supports this clone. This rearrangement joins TRBV6-5 to TRBJ2-7; no firm D call. Deletions cut 4 bases from V and 7 bases from J, with 11 bases between. CDR3 length equals 12 residues. Germline loops: CDR1 MNHEY, CDR2 SVGAGI. The DNA of the CDR3 is TGTGCCAGCAGTTTGGACGGGTATGAGCAGTACTTC. It codes for CASSLDGYEQYF.

This clone was picked up one time. The V and J genes are TRBV7-2 and TRBJ2-3, with TRBD2 identical over 7 bases. Trimming cost V 9 bases and J 1 base; bases outside gene matches: 7. The CDR3 covers 14 residues. Looked up from germline, CDR1 is SGHTA and CDR2 is FQGNSA. The CDR3 here is CASTPSGRTDTQYF. CDR3 DNA: TGTGCCAGTACACCTAGCGGCCGCACAGATACGCAGTATTTT.

The chain recombines TRBV9 with TRBJ1-1, with D hard to call. This CDR3 is built from 16 residues. V was cut by 4 bases and J by 5 bases, with 21 bases left in between. CDR1 SGDLS and CDR2 YYNGEE come from the germline V gene. The CDR3 spells CASSTQTEASLTEAFF. As DNA, the CDR3 is TGTGCCAGCAGCACACAGACGGAGGCCTCCCTAACTGAAGCTTTCTTT. Full variable domain (rest looked up from reference TRBV9 and TRBJ1-1): DSGVTQTPKHLITATGQRVTLRCSPRSGDLSVYWYQQSLDQGLQFLIQYYNGEERAKGNILERFSAQQFPDLHSELNLSSLELGDSALYFCASSTQTEASLTEAFFGQGTRLTVV.

The chain combines TRBV7-2 with TRBJ1-2, with 9 nucleotides matching TRBD1. The CDR3 sequence is 17 residues long. Germline CDR1 is SGHTA and CDR2 is FQGNSA. Trimming at V came to 0 bases and at J to 5 bases, leaving 10 bases not matched to a gene. CDR3 loop: CASSLAQSTGGRYGYTF. The CDR3 coding sequence is TGTGCCAGCAGCTTAGCGCAATCGACAGGGGGGCGGTATGGCTACACCTTC.

The chain combines TRBV5-6 with TRBJ2-7; no firm D call. Germline V gene sequence: CDR1 SGHDT, CDR2 YYEEEE. The CDR3 spans 13 residues. V gave up 2 bases and J gave up 3 bases, with 9 bases separating them. The CDR3 protein is CASSFDGRYEQYF. The DNA of the CDR3 is TGTGCCAGCAGCTTTGACGGACGCTACGAGCAGTACTTC.

The chain uses TRBV6-6 and TRBJ1-5; TRBD1 aligns across 9 bases. The CDR3 runs 15 residues. V shed 6 bases and J 6 bases; nucleotides not matched to a gene: 9. The germline CDR1 and CDR2 sequences are MNHNY and SVGAGI (reference sequence). CDR3 loop: CASSSDRGKGQPQHF. The CDR3 DNA reads TGTGCCAGCAGCTCGGACAGGGGAAAGGGTCAGCCCCAGCATTTT.

The J gene is TRBJ1-1, the V gene TRBV10-1; 8 bases match TRBD1. Per germline, CDR1 WNHNN and CDR2 SYGVQD (reference sequence). Losses at the gene ends were 6 bases for V and 5 bases for J; bases not matched to a gene: 5. CDR3 size: 13 residues. The DNA for the CDR3 is TGCGCCAGCAGCATCCACAGGGGGACTGAAGCTTTCTTT. Translated, it gives CASSIHRGTEAFF.